This T cell receptor beta chain emerged from a study of shared clonotypes between healthy human individuals (dated by TCRdb to the early 2020s). The study in broad terms: A few men and a couple of women, aged 18 to 49 years, made up the cohort. Per donor, three plates each were used for CD4 naive and CD4 memory, two for CD8 naive, and one for CD8 memory. To estimate repertoire size and how much clonotype sharing occurs between individuals, the study deeply sequenced the blood TCR repertoires of roughly 5 healthy adults. To increase sequencing depth and limit assay-specific biases, TCR repertoire library preparation and sequencing were carried out by different laboratories using diverse techniques. Per donor, leukapheresis produced somewhere between about 0.85 and 8.9 billion PBMCs.

Using the deep immunoSEQ assay, multiplex PCR amplified TCR CDR3 regions from genomic DNA. Genomic DNA extracted from each cell subset was distributed evenly over all wells of several immunoSEQ 96-well plates, and each plate served as one replicate. For sorted subsets, 150 to 250 ng of genomic DNA, equivalent to 30,000 or so T cell genomes, went into each replicate PCR. Purified libraries were quantified with a Qubit 3.0 fluorometer, sized on a Bioanalyzer 2100, and re-quantified with the KAPA Library Quantification kit. Every immunoSEQ 96-well plate was sequenced on a dedicated single-read 150-cycle Illumina NextSeq 550 flow cell. As for the authors' bioinformatics: Because only junctional sequences without quality scores were contained in the immunoSEQ output, filtering matching that applied to full-length reads could not be performed. Sequences were annotated with PyIR, a Python wrapper for IgBLAST v1.9, and V/J genes and CDR3 were assigned using IMGT germline references. Reads were filtered out if the reads had weak V/J assignments (E-value above 1e-6), no CDR3, stop codons, out-of-frame junctions, or ambiguous translated residues. A V3J clonotype was defined by an identical inferred V gene, J gene, and CDR3 amino acid sequence. Percentage overlap between repertoires was calculated by dividing the number of shared unique clonotypes by the size of the smaller repertoire. Richness of each repertoire was evaluated using RTK rarefaction, the Chao1 estimator, and Recon v2.1 estimates of unobserved clonotypes. OLGA was used to compute generation probabilities for all TCRbeta clonotypes that the gDNA method yielded from a handful of donors. TCRdb provides this immuneACCESS table in a form limited to in-frame rearrangements. Some clones are lacking; in checked studies, under half of them reflect an unresolved V gene, and why the rest are absent is not known. V and J calls and clone size are as listed in that table; D and trimming were resolved from the DNA. Here the sample has about 2.1 million clones; around 93% occur a single time. The ten largest clones take up less than 2% of the sample.

About this clone itself: The antigen it recognizes is unknown. Base qualities are not at hand, and no much larger clone is one base apart.

On the study overall, not on this receptor specifically: Naive subsets generally had larger estimated clonotype richness than memory subsets. Sampling was restricted to blood, and TCR repertoires in tissue are likely to differ from TCR repertoires in blood. Approximately 5% of naive CD4, approximately 3.7% of naive CD8, around 2.3% of memory CD4, and around 0.42% of memory CD8 clonotypes were shared across a few donors. Because the study included a small number of donors, the genetic and exposure-history diversity represented was limited. Pairwise subsampling indicated that sequencing depth was expected to affect the degree of clonotype sharing among donors. Even with the large sequencing depth, rarefaction of the sorted-subset datasets indicated that sequencing was incomplete. Compared with non-shared clonotypes, clonotypes shared by all four sorted-subset donors had higher generation probabilities.

Taken from cysteine to phenylalanine, the CDR3 has 14 residues. Only CDR3 DNA remains: 42 bases, in frame from the first base. CDR1 and CDR2 were assigned from the germline V gene (reference sequence) as MNHEY and SMNVEV. V and J are truncated by 1 base and 3 bases respectively, leaving an intervening sequence of 8 bases. CD8 naive samples consisted of CD45RO-negative cells that were positively selected for CCR7, yielding a CD45RA+CCR7+ population without TemRA cells. The donors were healthy, HIV-negative adults who had no recently reported acute infections or vaccinations. Every donor was a Caucasian adult residing in Nashville, Tennessee, USA. After blood collection by leukapheresis, PBMCs were isolated using Ficoll-Histopaque density gradient centrifugation and then cryopreserved in the vapor phase of liquid nitrogen. Analytical flow cytometry was used to check the purity and quantity of every magnetically sorted T cell population. Each sorted fraction had its genomic DNA isolated and then quantified by UV absorbance on a Nanodrop 2000c.

The sample consisted of naive CD8+ T cells from PBMCs. The sample's cell subset or site label, decoded: CD45RA+CCR7+. The chain is assembled from TRBV27 and TRBJ2-3; a confident D gene designation cannot be given. The receptor comes from a man between 18 and 29 years old in good health. Some clones in this sample may be carry-over from other donors' samples. The sequence in DNA is TGTGCCAGCAGTTTATTTGGAATGACAGATACGCAGTATTTT. Translated, it reads CASSLFGMTDTQYF.